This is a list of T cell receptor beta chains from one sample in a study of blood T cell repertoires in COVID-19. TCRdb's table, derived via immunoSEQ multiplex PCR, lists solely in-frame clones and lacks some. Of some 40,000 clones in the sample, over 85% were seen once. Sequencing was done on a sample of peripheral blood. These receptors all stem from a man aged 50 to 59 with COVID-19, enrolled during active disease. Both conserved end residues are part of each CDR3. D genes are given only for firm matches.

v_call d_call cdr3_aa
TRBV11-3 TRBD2 CASSHGLAGDEQYF
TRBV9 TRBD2 CASSVGPLAGGDEQYF
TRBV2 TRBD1 CASSRTGGLGSGGANVLTF
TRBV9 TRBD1 CASNRGNSPLHF
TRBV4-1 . CASSQPLRYREDSNEQFF
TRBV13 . CASSLYNEQFF
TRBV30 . CAWSQGVPERAFF
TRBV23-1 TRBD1 CASSQFQGAGQPQHF
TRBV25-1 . CASRRSGRDRYTF
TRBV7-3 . CASSSRRSSGANVLTF
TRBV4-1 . CASSQVTLATNEKLFF
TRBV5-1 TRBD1 CASSLGFGTGDPYEQYF
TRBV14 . CASSPQGIEAFF
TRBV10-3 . CATGDSVYEQYF
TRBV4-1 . CASSQDSFAGASSGNTIYF
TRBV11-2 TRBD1 CASSWDSTLPGGYTF
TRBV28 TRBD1 CATQLTGQSNTEAFF
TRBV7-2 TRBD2 CASSRGLTSSYEQYF
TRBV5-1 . CASSFTGIGELFF
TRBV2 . CASSDRVAGNEQYF
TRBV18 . CASSQQALGSYEQYF
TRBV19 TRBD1 CASQKGDRDTGELFF
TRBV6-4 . CASSDRQEGGDNQPQHF
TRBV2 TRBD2 CASGSGTSGYEQYF
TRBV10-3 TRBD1 CAISGGTVGNQPQHF